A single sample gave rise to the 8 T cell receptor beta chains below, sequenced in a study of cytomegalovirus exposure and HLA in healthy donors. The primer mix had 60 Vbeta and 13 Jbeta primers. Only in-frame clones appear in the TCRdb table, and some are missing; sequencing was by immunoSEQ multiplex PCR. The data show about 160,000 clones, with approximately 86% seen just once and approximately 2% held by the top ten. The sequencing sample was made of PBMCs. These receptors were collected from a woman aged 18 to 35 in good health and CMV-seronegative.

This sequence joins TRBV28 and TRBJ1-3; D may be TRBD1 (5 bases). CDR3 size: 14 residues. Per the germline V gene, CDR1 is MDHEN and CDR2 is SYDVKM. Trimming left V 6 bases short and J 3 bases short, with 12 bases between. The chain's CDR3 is CASSSQGGGNTIYF. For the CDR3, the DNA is TGTGCCAGCAGCTCGCAGGGAGGTGGAAACACCATATATTTT.

This chain's CDR3 is CASSARVAETQYF. The CDR3 DNA follows: TGTGCCAGCAGTGCGCGGGTAGCAGAGACCCAGTACTTC. The chain recombines TRBV25-1 with TRBJ2-5; D possibly corresponds to TRBD2 (5 bases). The CDR3 runs to 13 residues. Germline lookup yields CDR1 MGHDK and CDR2 SYGVNS. V was trimmed by 4 bases and J by 4 bases, leaving 10 bases between them.

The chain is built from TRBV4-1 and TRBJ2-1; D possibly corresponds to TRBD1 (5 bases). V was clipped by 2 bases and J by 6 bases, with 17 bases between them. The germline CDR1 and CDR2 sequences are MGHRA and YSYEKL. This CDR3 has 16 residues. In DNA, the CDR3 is TGCGCCAGCAGCCAACCTGCGACGGACAAATTCAATGAGCAGTTCTTC. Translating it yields CASSQPATDKFNEQFF.

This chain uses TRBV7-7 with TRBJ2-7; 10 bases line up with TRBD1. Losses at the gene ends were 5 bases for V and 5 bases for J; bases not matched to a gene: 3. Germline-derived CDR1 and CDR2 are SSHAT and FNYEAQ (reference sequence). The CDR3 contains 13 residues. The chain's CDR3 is CASSRDRGHEQYF. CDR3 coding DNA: TGTGCCAGCAGCCGCGACAGGGGGCACGAGCAGTACTTC.

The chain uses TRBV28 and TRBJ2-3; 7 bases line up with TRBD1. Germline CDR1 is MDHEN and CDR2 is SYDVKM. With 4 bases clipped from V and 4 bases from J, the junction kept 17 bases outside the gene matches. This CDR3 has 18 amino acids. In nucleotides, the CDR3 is TGTGCCAGCAGTTCCCACGGCAACCGACAGGGTTTGGCAGATACGCAGTATTTT. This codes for CASSSHGNRQGLADTQYF.

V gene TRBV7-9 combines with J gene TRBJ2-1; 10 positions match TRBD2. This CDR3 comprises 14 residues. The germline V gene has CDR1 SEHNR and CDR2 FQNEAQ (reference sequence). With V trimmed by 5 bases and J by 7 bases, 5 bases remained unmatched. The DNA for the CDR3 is TGTGCCAGCAGCCCCAGCGGGGGGGCAAATGAGCAGTTCTTC. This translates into CASSPSGGANEQFF.

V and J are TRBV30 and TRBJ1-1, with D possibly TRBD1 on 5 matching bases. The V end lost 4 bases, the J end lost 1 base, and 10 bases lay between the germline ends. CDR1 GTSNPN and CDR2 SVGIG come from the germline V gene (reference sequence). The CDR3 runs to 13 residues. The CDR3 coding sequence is TGTGCCTGGAACCGGGGGGGGAACACTGAAGCTTTCTTT. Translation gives CAWNRGGNTEAFF.

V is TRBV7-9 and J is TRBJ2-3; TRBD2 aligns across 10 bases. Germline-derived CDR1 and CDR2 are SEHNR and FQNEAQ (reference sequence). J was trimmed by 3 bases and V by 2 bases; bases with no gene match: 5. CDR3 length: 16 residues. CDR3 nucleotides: TGTGCCAGCAGCTTAACACTAGCGGGGAGTACAGATACGCAGTATTTT. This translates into CASSLTLAGSTDTQYF.